What follows are 2 T cell receptor beta chains derived from one specimen sequenced in a study of shared clonotypes between healthy human individuals. Produced via immunoSEQ multiplex PCR; TCRdb's table is partial and in-frame only. The sample lists 550,000 to 700,000 clones; approximately 73% were seen once. Sequencing input: memory CD4+ T cells sorted from blood. Subset noted: CD45RA-negative fraction. The receptors shown here come from a woman in her twenties or thirties in good health.

This chain's CDR3 is CASTGLAINTGELFF. The CDR3 bases are TGTGCCAGCACCGGACTAGCGATAAACACCGGGGAGCTGTTTTTT. The V and J genes are TRBV2 and TRBJ2-2; TRBD2 agrees at 9 bases. CDR1 and CDR2 from the germline V gene are SNHLY and FYNNEI. With V trimmed by 7 bases and J by 2 bases, 5 bases remained unmatched. The CDR3 sequence is 15 residues long. Together with reference TRBV2 and TRBJ2-2, the CDR3 gives the full variable domain: EPEVTQTPSHQVTQMGQEVILRCVPISNHLYFYWYRQILGQKVEFLVSFYNNEISEKSEIFDDQFSVERPDGSNFTLKIRSTKLEDSAMYFCASTGLAINTGELFFGEGSRLTVL.

The V gene is TRBV10-3, the J gene TRBJ2-3; 10 bases agree with TRBD2. With V trimmed by 6 bases and J by 0 bases, 3 bases remained unmatched. The CDR3 consists of 15 residues. Germline V lookup: CDR1 ENHRY, CDR2 SYGVKD. This CDR3 reads CAIRVAGGSTDTQYF. CDR3 in DNA: TGTGCCATCAGAGTAGCGGGAGGTAGCACAGATACGCAGTATTTT.